These 27 T cell receptor beta chains share one sample of origin, sequenced in a study of T-cell memory formation after mild COVID-19. Using its own MiXCR run on the 5' RACE reads, TCRdb lists one record per CDR3 protein. The table shows a few hundred thousand distinct CDR3 sequences, with less than 25% occurring only once. The sequencing input was PBMCs or a T cell subset sorted from them (not recorded which). These receptor sequences come from a man younger than 30 who had mild COVID-19 (a few samples of this study predate the infection). Cell type and time point are not known.

The rearrangement uses TRBV7-9 and TRBJ2-1; D gene unclear. Germline V gives CDR1 SEHNR, CDR2 FQNEAQ (reference sequence). This CDR3 spans 8 amino acids. CDR3 protein: CVVDEQFF. CDR3 nucleotide sequence: TGTGTGGTAGATGAGCAGTTCTTC. The variable domain in full, completed from reference TRBV7-9 and TRBJ2-1, reads DTGVSQNPRHKITKRGQNVTFRCDPISEHNRLYWYRQTLGQGPEFLTYFQNEAQLEKSRLLSDRFSAERPKGSFSTLEIQRTEQGDSAMYLCVVDEQFFGPGTRLTVL.

This clonotype has a handful of counts. The chain has TRBV6-6 and TRBJ1-6, with D possibly being TRBD1 (6 bases). This CDR3 is 16 amino acids long. In germline, CDR1 is MNHNY, CDR2 SVGAGI (reference sequence). Trimming took 2 bases from V and 9 from J, leaving 17 bases between them. The CDR3 nucleotides read TGTGCCAGCAGTTACGCCTCCGGGACAACGGGTTCACCCCTCCACTTT. It translates to CASSYASGTTGSPLHF.

In this sample, this clonotype turned up a few times. The rearrangement links TRBV9 to TRBJ1-2; tentatively, D is TRBD1 (5 bases). CDR3 length: 14 amino acids. The germline V gene has CDR1 SGDLS and CDR2 YYNGEE. V lost 3 bases and J lost 4, with 13 bases in between. The CDR3 here is CASSANQGPYGYTF. Written as DNA, the CDR3 is TGTGCCAGCAGCGCTAATCAGGGCCCCTATGGCTACACCTTC.

This sequence joins TRBV12-3 or TRBV12-4 and TRBJ1-3, with a weak D call TRBD1 (5 bases). Trimming took off 7 bases at V and 4 bases at J, with 26 bases between the two ends. CDR3 length: 18 amino acids. The CDR3 protein is CASTPYVGRSSGGNTIYF. The CDR3 nucleotides are TGTGCCAGCACCCCCTATGTAGGCAGATCTTCAGGGGGAAACACCATATATTTT.

The CDR3 loop is CAIWTEAFF. In DNA form, the CDR3 reads TGTGCCATCTGGACTGAAGCTTTCTTT. The V gene is TRBV6-2 or TRBV6-3, the J gene TRBJ1-1; D gene ambiguous. Germline V gene lookup returns CDR1 MNHEY and CDR2 SVGEGT. Trimming pared 10 bases from V and 5 bases from J, leaving 5 bases between. CDR3 length equals 9 residues.

V usage is TRBV4-1 and J usage is TRBJ1-1; no definite D call. The CDR3 loop spans 13 amino acids. CDR1 is MGHRA and CDR2 is YSYEKL in the germline V gene. Trimming stripped 1 base from V and 6 bases from J, with 9 bases between. Here the CDR3 DNA reads TGCGCCAGCAGCCAAGTTTTGGGGTCTGAAGCTTTCTTT. As protein: CASSQVLGSEAFF.

This clonotype was detected ten times or more. CDR3 region: CASSSRTGPLGEQYF. The CDR3 nucleotides are TGCGCCAGCAGCTCACGGACAGGGCCGTTGGGCGAGCAGTACTTC. V usage is TRBV4-1 and J usage is TRBJ2-7, with TRBD1 identical over 8 bases. Germline-derived CDR1 and CDR2 are MGHRA and YSYEKL. The CDR3 is 15 residues long. V lost 5 bases and J lost 6; bases outside the gene matches: 12.

The genes are TRBV5-1 and TRBJ2-5; TRBD2 agrees at 7 bases. J lost 7 bases, V lost 4 bases, and 7 bases had no gene match. Germline values: CDR1 SGHRS, CDR2 YFSETQ. The CDR3 has 13 residues. The CDR3 DNA is TGCGCCAGCAGCCCCGGACTAGATGGGACCCAGTACTTC. Protein product: CASSPGLDGTQYF.

This chain joins TRBV6-1 and TRBJ2-7; no clear D. The length of the CDR3 is 11 residues. CDR1 and CDR2 (germline): MNHNS, SASEGT. The V end lost 8 bases, the J end lost 3 bases, and 8 bases lay between the germline ends. The CDR3 spells CASVQHYEQYF. The CDR3 nucleotides read TGTGCCAGCGTCCAGCACTACGAGCAGTACTTC.

V gene TRBV7-2 combines with J gene TRBJ1-2; TRBD1 matches at 11 bases. Trimming cost V 4 bases and J 8 bases; bases outside gene matches: 3. Per germline, CDR1 SGHTA and CDR2 FQGNSA. This CDR3 is built from 13 residues. The CDR3 DNA reads TGTGCCAGCAGCTCGCGGACAGGGGGCGGCTACACCTTC. Translation gives CASSSRTGGGYTF.

This clonotype was detected many times. This chain uses TRBV4-3 with TRBJ2-5, with no clear D. This CDR3 spans 13 amino acids. V gave up 0 bases and J gave up 7 bases, with 9 bases separating them. CDR1 and CDR2 (germline): LGHNA, YSLEER. This chain's CDR3 is CASSQDRYGTQYF. CDR3 bases: TGCGCCAGCAGCCAAGATCGATATGGGACCCAGTACTTC.

This clonotype was observed a few times. This chain connects TRBV2 to TRBJ1-6; no reliable D call. Trimming took off 7 bases at V and 7 bases at J, with 11 bases between the two ends. The germline CDR1 and CDR2 sequences are SNHLY and FYNNEI. The CDR3 length is 13 residues. The CDR3: CASITATNSPLHF. The CDR3 bases are TGTGCCAGCATCACAGCTACGAATTCACCCCTCCACTTT.

The chain links TRBV9 to TRBJ1-1; D is unclear. V was pared by 0 bases and J by 2 bases, with 8 bases between. Germline V gene lookup returns CDR1 SGDLS and CDR2 YYNGEE. The CDR3 contains 14 residues. The CDR3 is CASSVDLGNTEAFF. CDR3 sequence (DNA): TGTGCCAGCAGCGTAGATCTGGGCAACACTGAAGCTTTCTTT.

This chain links TRBV15 with TRBJ1-2; D is unclear. Germline assignment: CDR1 LNHNV and CDR2 YYDKDF (reference sequence). V was shortened by 3 bases and J by 5 bases, with 16 bases between the two germline ends. The CDR3 has 15 amino acids. The CDR3 region is CATSRRVRSIYGYTF. The CDR3 coding sequence is TGTGCCACCAGCAGGCGGGTCCGTAGCATTTATGGCTACACCTTC.

The sample holds a few counts of this clonotype. The chain recombines TRBV24-1 with TRBJ2-5; D remains ambiguous. The CDR3 loop spans 13 amino acids. V gave up 5 bases and J gave up 5 bases, with 11 bases separating them. Germline V lookup: CDR1 KGHDR, CDR2 SFDVKD. Written as DNA, the CDR3 is TGTGCCACCAGTGGAGAGGTAGTCGAGACCCAGTACTTC. Translating gives CATSGEVVETQYF.

This clonotype was seen only a few times. V usage is TRBV5-8 and J usage is TRBJ2-3; TRBD2 matches 13 bases. Germline lookup yields CDR1 SGHTS and CDR2 YDEGEE. CDR3 length: 15 amino acids. J was trimmed by 4 bases and V by 4 bases; bases with no gene match: 3. The CDR3 nucleotides are TGTGCCAGCAGCGTCGGGACTAGCGGGGCAGATACGCAGTATTTT. This gives the protein CASSVGTSGADTQYF.

The V call is TRBV20-1, the J call TRBJ1-5; the match to TRBD1 covers 7 bases. The junction had 5 bases not matched to a gene; V was cut back by 0 bases and J by 6 bases. Germline loops: CDR1 DFQATT, CDR2 SNEGSKA (reference sequence). The CDR3 loop spans 14 amino acids. CDR3 sequence: CSARDSGGIQPQHF. The CDR3 bases are TGCAGTGCTAGAGATTCAGGGGGAATTCAGCCCCAGCATTTT.

This clonotype was counted only a few times. This chain uses TRBV6-6 with TRBJ1-1, with 11 bases aligning to TRBD1. CDR3 length: 17 residues. Germline V gene data show CDR1 as MNHNY and CDR2 as SVGAGI (reference sequence). The ends lost 6 bases at V and 4 bases at J; junction bases unmatched: 13. The CDR3 here is CASSSLDRGPSGTEAFF. DNA for the CDR3: TGTGCCAGCAGCTCCCTGGACAGGGGGCCGTCGGGCACTGAAGCTTTCTTT.

Only a few counts were recorded for this clonotype. This chain connects TRBV5-1 to TRBJ2-7; weak D call: TRBD1 (6 bases). This CDR3 is built from 16 residues. The ends were cut back, 4 bases at V and 2 bases at J, with 19 bases in the middle. Germline CDR1 is SGHRS and CDR2 is YFSETQ. CDR3 DNA: TGCGCCAGCAGCAGGTCTACAGGGTTGCTGGCCTACGAGCAGTACTTC. As protein: CASSRSTGLLAYEQYF.

This clonotype has just a few counts. The chain carries TRBV5-6 and TRBJ2-3; 9 positions match TRBD1. This CDR3 region has 15 residues. The V and J ends lost 1 base and 1 base, in that order; junction bases with no gene match: 1. Germline CDR1 reads SGHDT; CDR2 reads YYEEEE. CDR3 in DNA: TGTGCCAGCAGCTTGTGGACAGGGGGCACAGATACGCAGTATTTT. This codes for CASSLWTGGTDTQYF.

This clonotype was seen repeatedly, ten times or more. The V and J genes are TRBV5-5 and TRBJ1-4; D ambiguous. The V gene's germline CDR1 is SGHKS and CDR2 YYEKEE (reference sequence). The CDR3 has 15 amino acids. V was pared by 4 bases and J by 4 bases, with 14 bases between. The CDR3 coding sequence is TGTGCCAGCAGCAGAAGCTCCGACCGTAATGAAAAACTGTTTTTT. Protein product: CASSRSSDRNEKLFF.

V and J are TRBV3-1 and TRBJ1-3; D gene ambiguous. Germline assignment: CDR1 LGHDT and CDR2 YNNKEL (reference sequence). V dropped 3 bases and J dropped 2 bases, with 11 bases sitting between them. The CDR3 totals 15 residues. CDR3 DNA sequence: TGTGCCAGCAGCCAGTACGGAGTGACTGGAAACACCATATATTTT. Its protein is CASSQYGVTGNTIYF.

The rearrangement uses TRBV12-3 or TRBV12-4 and TRBJ2-3; TRBD1 aligns across 7 bases. V lost 4 bases and J lost 6; bases outside the gene matches: 13. This CDR3 is 16 amino acids long. CDR3 coding DNA: TGTGCCAGCAGTTCTACAGGGGCAACGGGGCTCGATACGCAGTATTTT. Amino acid sequence: CASSSTGATGLDTQYF.

This clonotype was counted at least ten times. The rearrangement links TRBV7-9 to TRBJ2-5; D not resolved. Deletions cut 5 bases from V and 3 bases from J, with 7 bases between. The CDR3 runs to 12 residues. Germline values: CDR1 SEHNR, CDR2 FQNEAQ (reference sequence). CDR3 sequence (DNA): TGTGCCAGCAGCCTAGAGAAAGAGACCCAGTACTTC. Its protein is CASSLEKETQYF.

This chain connects TRBV28 to TRBJ1-5, with D unresolved. Germline CDR1 and CDR2: MDHEN and SYDVKM. This CDR3 contains 12 residues. Trimming took 8 bases from V and 7 from J, leaving 12 bases between them. The DNA of the CDR3 is TGTGCCAGCCAACTCGCCGGGCAGCCCCAGCATTTT. Translating gives CASQLAGQPQHF.

The table lists this clonotype with a few counts. This chain joins TRBV7-3 and TRBJ2-7; tentatively, D is TRBD2 (6 bases). V was pared by 5 bases and J by 0 bases, with 11 bases between. Germline V CDR1 and CDR2: SGHTA, FQGTGA. The length of the CDR3 is 14 residues. Here the CDR3 DNA reads TGTGCCAGCAGCGCCTCCGGGAGCTCCTACGAGCAGTACTTC. It is translated as CASSASGSSYEQYF. Using reference TRBV7-3 and TRBJ2-7 for the parts outside the CDR3, the full variable domain is GAGVSQTPSNKVTEKGKYVELRCDPISGHTALYWYRQSLGQGPEFLIYFQGTGAADDSGLPNDRFFAVRPEGSVSTLKIQRTERGDSAVYLCASSASGSSYEQYFGPGTRLTVT.

The gene calls are TRBV9 and TRBJ2-2, with D unclear. CDR3 length: 14 amino acids. The ends were cut back, 4 bases at V and 4 bases at J, with 11 bases in the middle. The germline V gene has CDR1 SGDLS and CDR2 YYNGEE. CDR3 loop: CASSPPARTGELFF. DNA for the CDR3: TGTGCCAGCAGCCCCCCAGCCCGCACCGGGGAGCTGTTTTTT. The full variable domain, with the rest looked up from reference TRBV9 and TRBJ2-2, is DSGVTQTPKHLITATGQRVTLRCSPRSGDLSVYWYQQSLDQGLQFLIQYYNGEERAKGNILERFSAQQFPDLHSELNLSSLELGDSALYFCASSPPARTGELFFGEGSRLTVL.